This T cell receptor beta chain was sequenced for a study of response to subunit inactivated influenza vaccine. This clonotype was seen only a few times. Its target is not known. One entry per CDR3 protein, called by TCRdb with MiXCR from the RT-PCR reads. This sample has under 550,000 distinct CDR3 sequences, with around 7.7% found just once. Study results and caveats: That few new T cells are recruited by each seasonal influenza vaccination was the authors' suggestion.

Germline CDR1 is LGHDT and CDR2 is YNNKEL (reference sequence). The CDR3 runs 16 residues. With V trimmed by 0 bases and J by 4 bases, 5 bases remained unmatched. Sequenced material: PBMCs from blood, taken around 25 months after vaccination. The TCR was taken from a man between 50 and 75 years old who received an inactivated influenza vaccine. The chain uses TRBV3-1 and TRBJ2-2; 7 bases are shared with TRBD1. CDR3 nucleotides: TGTGCCAGCAGCCAAGAAGAGGGGGCGGTCACCGGGGAGCTGTTTTTT. Amino acids: CASSQEEGAVTGELFF.